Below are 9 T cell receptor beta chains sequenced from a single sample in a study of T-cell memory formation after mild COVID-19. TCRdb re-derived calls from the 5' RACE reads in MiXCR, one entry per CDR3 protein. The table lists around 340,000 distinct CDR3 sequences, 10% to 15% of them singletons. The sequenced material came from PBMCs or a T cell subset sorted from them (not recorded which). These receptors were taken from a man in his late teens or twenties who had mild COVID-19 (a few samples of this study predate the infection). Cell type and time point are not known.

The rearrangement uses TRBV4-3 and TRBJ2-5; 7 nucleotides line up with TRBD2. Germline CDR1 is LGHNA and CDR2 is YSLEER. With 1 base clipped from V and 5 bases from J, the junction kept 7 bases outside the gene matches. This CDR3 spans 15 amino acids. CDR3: CASSQVGGSRETQYF. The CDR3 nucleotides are TGCGCCAGCAGCCAAGTCGGGGGGTCGAGGGAGACCCAGTACTTC.

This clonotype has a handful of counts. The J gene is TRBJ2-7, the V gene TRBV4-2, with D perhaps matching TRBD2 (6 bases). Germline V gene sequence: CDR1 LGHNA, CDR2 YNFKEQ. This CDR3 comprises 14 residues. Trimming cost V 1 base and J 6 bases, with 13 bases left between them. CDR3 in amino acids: CASSQGVEGGEQYV. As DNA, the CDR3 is TGTGCCAGCAGCCAAGGGGTGGAGGGCGGCGAGCAGTACGTC.

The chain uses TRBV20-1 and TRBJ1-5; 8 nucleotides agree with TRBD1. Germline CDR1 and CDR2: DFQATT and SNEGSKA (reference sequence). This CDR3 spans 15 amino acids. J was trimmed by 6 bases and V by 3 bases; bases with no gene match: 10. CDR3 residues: CSARDRDPYLQPQHF. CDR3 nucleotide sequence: TGCAGTGCTAGGGACAGGGATCCGTATCTTCAGCCCCAGCATTTT.

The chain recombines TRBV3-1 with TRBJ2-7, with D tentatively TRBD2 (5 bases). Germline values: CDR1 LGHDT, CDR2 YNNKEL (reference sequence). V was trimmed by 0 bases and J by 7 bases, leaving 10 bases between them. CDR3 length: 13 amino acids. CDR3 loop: CASSQDSTGEQYF. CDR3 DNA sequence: TGTGCCAGCAGCCAAGACTCCACGGGGGAGCAGTACTTC.

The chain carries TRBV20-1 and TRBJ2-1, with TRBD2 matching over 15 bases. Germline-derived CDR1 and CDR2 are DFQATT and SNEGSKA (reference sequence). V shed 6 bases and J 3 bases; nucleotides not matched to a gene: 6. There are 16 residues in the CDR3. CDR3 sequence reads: CSAGLAGGLVYNEQFF. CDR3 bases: TGCAGTGCCGGACTAGCGGGGGGGCTTGTCTACAATGAGCAGTTCTTC.

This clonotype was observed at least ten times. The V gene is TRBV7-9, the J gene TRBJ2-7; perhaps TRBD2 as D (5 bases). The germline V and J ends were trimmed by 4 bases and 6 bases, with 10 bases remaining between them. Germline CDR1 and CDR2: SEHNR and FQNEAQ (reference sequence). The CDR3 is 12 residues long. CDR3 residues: CASSSGVLEQYV. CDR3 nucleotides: TGTGCCAGCAGCTCCGGGGTCCTCGAGCAGTACGTC.

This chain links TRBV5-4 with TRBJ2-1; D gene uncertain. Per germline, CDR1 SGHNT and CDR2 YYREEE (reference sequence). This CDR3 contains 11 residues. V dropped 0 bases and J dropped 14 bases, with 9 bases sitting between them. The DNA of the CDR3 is TGTGCCAGCAGCTTGGTCGGCCGGGAGTTCTTC. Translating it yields CASSLVGREFF.

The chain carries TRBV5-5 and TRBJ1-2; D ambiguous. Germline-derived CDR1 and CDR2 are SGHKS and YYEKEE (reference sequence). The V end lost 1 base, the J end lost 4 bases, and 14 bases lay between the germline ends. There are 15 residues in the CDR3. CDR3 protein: CASSLRTYGVYGYTF. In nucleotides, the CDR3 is TGTGCCAGCAGCTTGAGGACTTACGGCGTCTATGGCTACACCTTC.

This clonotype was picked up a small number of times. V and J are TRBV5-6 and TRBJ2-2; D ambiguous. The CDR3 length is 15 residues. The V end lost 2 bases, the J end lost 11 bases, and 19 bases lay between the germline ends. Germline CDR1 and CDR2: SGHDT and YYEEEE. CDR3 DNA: TGTGCCAGCAGCTTCCCGATGACCGGACGGCCCGAGCTGTTTTTT. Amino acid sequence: CASSFPMTGRPELFF.